The rows below give T cell receptor beta chains drawn from one sample of a study of control samples from healthy donors and cancer patients. Libraries were prepared by immunoSEQ multiplex PCR; TCRdb keeps only in-frame clonotypes and omits some of them. The data hold 21,000 or so clones, with approximately 89% observed a single time. Sequenced material: PBMCs. Receptor source: a man aged 55-75 years with head and neck cancer. The CDR3 runs from the conserved cysteine through the conserved F or W. A D gene is named only where the DNA matches it firmly. For some rows the clone size is stated as once, few or many, or as a class when expanded; others skip it.

NA,NA,TRBV10-1,TRBJ2-1,TGCGCCAGCAGTGCATCTCGTGGGAGCTCCTACAATGAGCAGTTCTTC,CASSASRGSSYNEQFF
NA,TRBD2,TRBV5-1,TRBJ2-5,TGCGCCAGCAGCTTTGACCCGGCGGGAGGAGAGACCCAGTACTTC,CASSFDPAGGETQYF
NA,TRBD1,TRBV20-1,TRBJ1-1,TGCAGTGCTAGTGCAGGGGGCACTGAAGCTTTCTTT,CSASAGGTEAFF
NA,TRBD2,TRBV14,TRBJ2-7,TGTGCCAGCAGCCCCCACCGGGGGGACTCCTACGAGCAGTACTTC,CASSPHRGDSYEQYF
NA,TRBD2,TRBV3-1/TRBV3-2,TRBJ2-3,TGTGCCAGCAGCCAATCATCCGGGACTAGCGGGACAGATACGCAGTATTTT,CASSQSSGTSGTDTQYF
once,NA,TRBV30,TRBJ2-5,TGTGCCTGGAGCGCAGTGGACGGAGAAGGCGAGACCCAGTACTTC,CAWSAVDGEGETQYF
few,TRBD1,TRBV5-1,TRBJ1-5,TGCGCCAGCAGCTCCGGACAGGGGGATCAGCCCCAGCATTTT,CASSSGQGDQPQHF
NA,NA,TRBV12-5,TRBJ2-3,TGTGCTAGTGGTTTGGTAGGGACCTGGCCAGATACGCAGTATTTT,CASGLVGTWPDTQYF
once,NA,TRBV18,TRBJ1-6,TGTGCCAGCTCGTCCCAGTATGGATCGGATAATTCACCCCTCCACTTT,CASSSQYGSDNSPLHF
NA,NA,TRBV30,TRBJ1-1,TGTGCCTGGGACCCAGACGGGCTGGCGGACACTGAAGCTTTCTTT,CAWDPDGLADTEAFF
NA,NA,TRBV5-1,TRBJ2-1,TGCGCCAGCAGCTCCATCGGGACTTCCTACAATGAGCAGTTCTTC,CASSSIGTSYNEQFF
NA,NA,TRBV9,TRBJ1-1,TGTGCCAGCAGCGACGGGGAGGAAAGAGGTACTGAAGCTTTCTTT,CASSDGEERGTEAFF
NA,TRBD1,TRBV6-5,TRBJ1-3,TGTGCCAGCGCCCGGGACAGCTGGACTGGAAACACCATATATTTT,CASARDSWTGNTIYF
NA,NA,TRBV9,TRBJ2-3,TGTGCCAGCAGCGTAGCGGGGACTACAGATACGCAGTATTTT,CASSVAGTTDTQYF
NA,TRBD2,TRBV3-1/TRBV3-2,TRBJ2-1,TGTGCCAGCAGATGGACGGGGGGGGATGAGCAGTTCTTC,CASRWTGGDEQFF
NA,NA,TRBV18,TRBJ1-1,TGTGCCAGCTCACCCCTGGCCCCGGGGACGAACACTGAAGCTTTCTTT,CASSPLAPGTNTEAFF
NA,TRBD1,TRBV19,TRBJ1-5,TGTGCCAGTAGTGGGACCGGGACAGCAGGGCAGCCCCAGCATTTT,CASSGTGTAGQPQHF
NA,NA,TRBV27,TRBJ2-2,TGTGCCAGCAGTTTAAACGGCCTGGCCGGGGAGCTGTTTTTT,CASSLNGLAGELFF
NA,NA,TRBV27,TRBJ2-7,TGTGCCAGCAGTCCATCCGGGGGCTACGAGCAGTACTTC,CASSPSGGYEQYF
once,NA,TRBV5-4,TRBJ2-5,TGTGCCAGCAGCGCCGAGGGACACCTGACTCGAGAGACCCAGTACTTC,CASSAEGHLTRETQYF
NA,NA,TRBV15,TRBJ1-4,TGTGCCACCAGCAGAGTAGGACCGAATGAAAAACTGTTTTTT,CATSRVGPNEKLFF
NA,NA,TRBV4-1,TRBJ1-2,TGCGCCAGCAGCCAAGGATTAGGGGAATATGGCTACACCTTC,CASSQGLGEYGYTF
once,TRBD2,TRBV7-8,TRBJ2-3,TGTGCCAGCAGCTTAGTGTCGGTAGCGGGAGTGGGTACAGATACGCAGTATTTT,CASSLVSVAGVGTDTQYF
NA,NA,TRBV12-3/TRBV12-4,TRBJ1-1,TGTGCCAGCAGCGGACAGAGATTGGAAGCTTTCTTT,CASSGQRLEAFF
few,NA,TRBV19,TRBJ1-5,TGTGCCAGTAGTATAGATCCCAGCCATCAGCCCCAGCATTTT,CASSIDPSHQPQHF
NA,NA,TRBV19,TRBJ1-6,TGTGCCAGTAGTATGGGAGTAGTCGATTCACCCCTCCACTTT,CASSMGVVDSPLHF
NA,TRBD2,TRBV9,TRBJ2-1,TGTGCCAGCAGCGCCCCCAAATCTCCTAGCGGCCTTAGCTCCTACAATGAGCAGTTCTTC,CASSAPKSPSGLSSYNEQFF
NA,TRBD1,TRBV24-1,TRBJ2-7,TGTGCCACCAGTGATACCTCAGGGGGACAGGCTGGCCACGAGCAGTACTTC,CATSDTSGGQAGHEQYF
NA,NA,TRBV7-2,TRBJ1-1,TGTGCCAGCAGCCTACAGACGAACACTGAAGCTTTCTTT,CASSLQTNTEAFF
NA,NA,TRBV3-1/TRBV3-2,TRBJ1-3,TGTGCCAGCAGCCAATCGGGAAACACCATATATTTT,CASSQSGNTIYF
NA,NA,TRBV5-1,TRBJ1-1,TGCGCCAGCAGCCCGTCGGGTACTGAAGCTTTCTTT,CASSPSGTEAFF
NA,NA,TRBV5-1,TRBJ2-1,TGCGCCAGCAGCTTAACAGCAACGAGCTCCTACAATGAGCAGTTCTTC,CASSLTATSSYNEQFF
NA,TRBD1,TRBV2,TRBJ1-5,TGTGCCAGCAGCTGGGGGACAGGCCGCAATCAGCCCCAGCATTTT,CASSWGTGRNQPQHF
NA,TRBD2,TRBV4-1,TRBJ2-1,TGCGCCAGCAGCCAACTTGACTTACTAGCGTCATACAATGAGCAGTTCTTC,CASSQLDLLASYNEQFF
NA,NA,TRBV11-2,TRBJ1-1,TGTGCCAGCAGCTCGCATACTGGACAGAGTGAAGCTTTCTTT,CASSSHTGQSEAFF
few,TRBD1,TRBV27,TRBJ1-2,TGTGCCAGCAGTCTAAGGGACAGCAACTATGGCTACACCTTC,CASSLRDSNYGYTF
NA,TRBD1,TRBV14,TRBJ2-5,TGTGCCAGCAGCCCCCAACAGGGGGAGACCCAGTACTTC,CASSPQQGETQYF
NA,NA,TRBV6-5,TRBJ1-2,TGTGCCAGCAGTTACTCGGCGCTCGCTTTGGGCTACACCTTC,CASSYSALALGYTF
once,TRBD1,TRBV7-9,TRBJ1-2,TGTGCCAGCAGCCGGGGACAGGGGGCGAATCCAGGTGGCTACACCTTC,CASSRGQGANPGGYTF
NA,NA,TRBV19,TRBJ2-7,TGTGCCAGTAGTCTTTCGGGGGCTACCTACGAGCAGTACTTC,CASSLSGATYEQYF
NA,NA,TRBV5-6,TRBJ1-3,TGTGCCAGCAGCTTGAGGGGCAACTCTGGAAACACCATATATTTT,CASSLRGNSGNTIYF
NA,TRBD2,TRBV5-1,TRBJ2-5,TGCGCCAGCAGCGAACCTAGCGGGGCGTACCAAGAGACCCAGTACTTC,CASSEPSGAYQETQYF
NA,TRBD1,TRBV3-1/TRBV3-2,TRBJ1-5,TGTGCCAGCAGCCCAGGGACAGGCGGGCAGCCCCAGCATTTT,CASSPGTGGQPQHF
NA,NA,TRBV7-9,TRBJ2-3,TGTGCCAGCAGCCGGACAGATACGCAGTATTTT,CASSRTDTQYF
NA,TRBD1,TRBV9,TRBJ1-1,TGTGCCAGCAGCAGTTGGACAGGGGCGTTCACTGAAGCTTTCTTT,CASSSWTGAFTEAFF
NA,TRBD1,TRBV6-2/TRBV6-3,TRBJ2-5,TGTGCCAGCAGTTACTGGACAGGGAGACAAGAGACCCAGTACTTC,CASSYWTGRQETQYF
NA,TRBD1,TRBV2,TRBJ1-5,TGTGCCAGCAGTGAAGCGATCCAGGGGGATCAGCCCCAGCATTTT,CASSEAIQGDQPQHF
NA,NA,TRBV3-1/TRBV3-2,TRBJ1-1,TGTGCCAGCAGCCCCGGTTCCGTAAGCGACACTGAAGCTTTCTTT,CASSPGSVSDTEAFF
NA,NA,TRBV3-1/TRBV3-2,TRBJ1-2,TGTGCCAGCAGCCAACCAGGGCGTGTTGGCTACACCTTC,CASSQPGRVGYTF
NA,NA,TRBV19,TRBJ1-5,TGTGCCAGTAGTATCGCTGGGACCACTTTTGGTGGCAATCAGCCCCAGCATTTT,CASSIAGTTFGGNQPQHF